The 21 T cell receptor beta chains presented below share a single source sample, sequenced in a study of tissue T cells after allogeneic stem cell transplantation. Sequencing was performed with immunoSEQ multiplex PCR; in TCRdb, only in-frame clones are kept and a portion is missing. The sample yields 950 to 1,000 clones, about two thirds seen once. This specimen consisted of esophageal tissue, obtained at autopsy. The receptor set was obtained from a female patient between 40 and 75 years old with steroid-refractory graft-versus-host disease after an allogeneic stem cell transplant. Some T cells may trace back to the graft donor.

This clone has a handful of counts. The chain links TRBV6-2 or TRBV6-3 to TRBJ2-7; D unresolved. CDR3 length equals 13 residues. With 4 bases removed from V and 4 bases from J, the gap between germline ends came to 11 bases. Germline V gene lookup returns CDR1 MNHEY and CDR2 SVGEGT. The CDR3 sequence: CASSLALFYEQYF. CDR3 nucleotides: TGTGCCAGCAGTTTAGCACTCTTTTACGAGCAGTACTTC.

The V call is TRBV7-9, the J call TRBJ1-5, with D possibly TRBD1 on 5 matching bases. The CDR3 has 14 residues. Trimming removed 3 bases at V and 3 bases at J, with 9 bases between. Germline V lookup: CDR1 SEHNR, CDR2 FQNEAQ (reference sequence). The CDR3 nucleotides are TGTGCCAGCAGCTTGGGGGGGTACAATCAGCCCCAGCATTTT. Translated: CASSLGGYNQPQHF.

V is TRBV11-2 and J is TRBJ2-7; perhaps TRBD1 as D (6 bases). The germline V and J ends were trimmed by 5 bases and 3 bases, with 14 bases remaining between them. The CDR3 is 14 residues long. Germline CDR1 is SGHAT and CDR2 is FQNNGV. CDR3 protein: CASSVQGQFYEQYF. The CDR3 DNA sequence: TGTGCCAGCAGCGTCCAAGGACAGTTCTACGAGCAGTACTTC.

The chain links TRBV6-5 to TRBJ2-1, with 11 bases aligning to TRBD2. The CDR3 contains 15 residues. CDR1 and CDR2 from the germline V gene are MNHEY and SVGAGI. The V segment lost 2 bases and the J segment 3 bases; nucleotides outside the gene matches: 0. The CDR3 is CASSYGTSGYNEQFF. The DNA for the CDR3 is TGTGCCAGCAGTTACGGGACTAGCGGCTACAATGAGCAGTTCTTC.

This clone was detected once. The J gene is TRBJ1-4, the V gene TRBV10-3, with D hard to call. The CDR3 is 14 amino acids. Germline V gene sequence: CDR1 ENHRY, CDR2 SYGVKD. V lost 0 bases to trimming and J lost 7 bases, with 9 bases between them. CDR3 in amino acids: CAISESTAGEKLFF. In DNA, the CDR3 is TGTGCCATCAGTGAGTCGACGGCAGGTGAAAAACTGTTTTTT.

This clone was recorded a few times. The chain links TRBV12-3 or TRBV12-4 to TRBJ1-2, with TRBD1 identical over 7 bases. V lost 0 bases, J lost 6 bases, and 1 base stayed unmatched. CDR3 size: 13 residues. CDR3 sequence: CASSLARGNGYTF. The CDR3 DNA follows: TGTGCCAGCAGTTTAGCCAGGGGGAATGGCTACACCTTC.

The chain uses TRBV25-1 and TRBJ2-2; 8 bases align to TRBD1. The length of the CDR3 is 15 residues. Looked up from germline, CDR1 is MGHDK and CDR2 is SYGVNS. The V gene end was trimmed by 2 bases and the J gene end by 3 bases; junction bases not matched to a gene: 2. The CDR3 loop is CASSEPDRDTGELFF. CDR3 in DNA: TGTGCCAGCAGTGAACCGGACAGGGACACCGGGGAGCTGTTTTTT.

The chain couples TRBV28 to TRBJ2-7, with TRBD1 matching 7 bases. Per germline, CDR1 MDHEN and CDR2 SYDVKM. Germline trimming cut 4 bases from V and 2 bases from J; bases unmatched to any gene: 2. This CDR3 region has 13 residues. CDR3 residues: CASSWDSTYEQYF. The CDR3 region has the DNA TGTGCCAGCAGTTGGGACAGCACCTACGAGCAGTACTTC.

The chain carries TRBV2 and TRBJ2-1; TRBD2 matches at 8 bases. CDR3 size: 14 residues. The germline V gene encodes CDR1 SNHLY and CDR2 FYNNEI. V lost 4 bases to trimming and J lost 7 bases; unmatched junction nucleotides: 6. CDR3 protein: CASSGISGTNEQFF. The CDR3 bases are TGTGCCAGCAGTGGAATTAGCGGGACAAATGAGCAGTTCTTC. The variable domain in full, with the rest retrieved from reference TRBV2 and TRBJ2-1, is EPEVTQTPSHQVTQMGQEVILRCVPISNHLYFYWYRQILGQKVEFLVSFYNNEISEKSEIFDDQFSVERPDGSNFTLKIRSTKLEDSAMYFCASSGISGTNEQFFGPGTRLTVL.

The chain joins TRBV5-1 to TRBJ1-2; 7 bases are a match to TRBD1. Germline V lookup: CDR1 SGHRS, CDR2 YFSETQ. After removal of 0 bases from V and 4 bases from J, the junction contained 9 bases not matched to a gene. The CDR3 spans 16 residues. The CDR3: CASSLAKGQLRYGYTF. In DNA, the CDR3 is TGCGCCAGCAGCTTGGCAAAGGGACAGCTGCGCTATGGCTACACCTTC. The entire variable domain, with the rest obtained from reference TRBV5-1 and TRBJ1-2, is as follows: KAGVTQTPRYLIKTRGQQVTLSCSPISGHRSVSWYQQTPGQGLQFLFEYFSETQRNKGNFPGRFSGRQFSNSRSEMNVSTLELGDSALYLCASSLAKGQLRYGYTFGSGTRLTVV.

The chain has TRBV28 and TRBJ2-7; TRBD1 matches at 8 bases. The germline CDR1 and CDR2 sequences are MDHEN and SYDVKM. The CDR3 consists of 15 residues. With 4 bases clipped from V and 4 bases from J, the junction kept 9 bases outside the gene matches. The chain's CDR3 is CASSSLGTGTYEQYF. CDR3 in DNA: TGTGCCAGCAGTTCCCTAGGGACAGGAACTTACGAGCAGTACTTC.

This rearrangement joins TRBV2 to TRBJ1-5; D not resolved. Trimming took 5 bases from V and 6 from J, leaving 11 bases between them. Germline loops: CDR1 SNHLY, CDR2 FYNNEI. This CDR3 spans 13 amino acids. The DNA of the CDR3 is TGTGCCAGCAGTAGGCTCCCCGGTCAGCCCCAGCATTTT. It is translated as CASSRLPGQPQHF.

This clone occurred a few times. The rearrangement uses TRBV6-2 or TRBV6-3 and TRBJ2-1; 11 positions match TRBD2. Germline V lookup: CDR1 MNHEY, CDR2 SVGEGT. This CDR3 region has 14 residues. After removal of 3 bases from V and 8 bases from J, the junction contained 3 bases not matched to a gene. The CDR3 region is CASSYSGRVYEQFF. CDR3 DNA: TGTGCCAGCAGTTATAGCGGGAGGGTCTATGAGCAGTTCTTC.

The CDR3 region has the DNA TGTGCCAGCAGTGAAGACCGGCTAGGAAATCAAGAGACCCAGTACTTC. Its protein product is CASSEDRLGNQETQYF. The chain employs TRBV6-1 and TRBJ2-5; D is unclear. Germline CDR1 reads MNHNS; CDR2 reads SASEGT. The germline V and J ends were trimmed by 1 base and 2 bases, with 14 bases remaining between them. The CDR3 loop spans 16 amino acids.

The chain couples TRBV4-2 to TRBJ1-1, with D tentatively TRBD1 (5 bases). Germline V lookup: CDR1 LGHNA, CDR2 YNFKEQ. The CDR3 contains 15 residues. V dropped 4 bases and J dropped 3 bases, with 15 bases sitting between them. CDR3 residues: CASSLGHLMDTEAFF. CDR3 DNA: TGTGCCAGCAGCCTGGGGCACTTAATGGACACTGAAGCTTTCTTT.

CDR3 DNA: TGTGCCAGCTCACCACCAGGGCAAAACATTCAGTACTTC. As protein: CASSPPGQNIQYF. The chain employs TRBV18 and TRBJ2-4; D is uncertain. V was pared by 0 bases and J by 5 bases, with 5 bases between. The CDR3 runs 13 residues. CDR1 is KGHSH and CDR2 is LQKENI in the germline V gene.

V is TRBV28 and J is TRBJ1-2; D is uncertain. Germline V gene data show CDR1 as MDHEN and CDR2 as SYDVKM. The V gene lost 7 bases and the J gene lost 2 bases, with 5 bases spanning the gap. The CDR3 has 11 amino acids. This CDR3 is CASKQNYGYTF. The CDR3 nucleotides are TGTGCCAGCAAGCAGAACTATGGCTACACCTTC.

The rearrangement uses TRBV21-1 and TRBJ1-1. TRBV21-1 is deemed a pseudogene. This CDR3 is 17 amino acids long. The CDR3 DNA reads as TGTGCCAGCAGCTTGAAGCTAACTACCACAATTCGCACTGAAGCTTTCTTT. This codes for CASSLKLTTTIRTEAFF.

The genes are TRBV6-5 and TRBJ1-1, with 11 nucleotides matching TRBD1. The CDR3 runs to 14 residues. J was trimmed by 4 bases and V by 4 bases; bases with no gene match: 2. Germline values: CDR1 MNHEY, CDR2 SVGAGI. CDR3 sequence reads: CASSSDRGLTEAFF. The CDR3 coding sequence is TGTGCCAGCAGTTCGGACAGGGGGCTCACTGAAGCTTTCTTT.

This clone was detected only a few times. Relative to the germline gene, one junction end is altered; a read error may explain this. The rearrangement joins TRBV28 to TRBJ2-7; D gene unclear. Germline V lookup: CDR1 MDHEN, CDR2 SYDVKM. This CDR3 comprises 12 residues. The CDR3 protein is CASSFAEPERYF. The CDR3 bases are TGTGCCAGCAGTTTCGCTGAGCCCGAGCGGTACTTC.

The chain recombines TRBV5-8 with TRBJ2-2; TRBD2 matches at 7 bases. The CDR3 runs to 17 residues. Unmatched junction bases numbered 17, after V lost 6 bases and J lost 6 bases. CDR1 is SGHTS and CDR2 is YDEGEE in the germline V gene. Here the CDR3 reads CASTWEGNSRIPGELFF. The DNA of the CDR3 is TGTGCCAGCACCTGGGAGGGAAATAGTAGGATCCCCGGGGAGCTGTTTTTT.